This T cell receptor beta chain was recorded in a study of T cell changes during pregnancy in multiple sclerosis. Generated by immunoSEQ multiplex PCR, the TCRdb table keeps only in-frame clones and is missing some. The sample holds 40,000 to 45,000 clones, roughly 90% seen once. V lost 5 bases to trimming and J lost 4 bases; unmatched junction nucleotides: 7. The germline V gene has CDR1 KGHSH and CDR2 LQKENI. There are 15 residues in the CDR3. The TCR originated in a female donor with multiple sclerosis, enrolled in a pregnancy study. This chain connects TRBV18 to TRBJ2-5; TRBD2 aligns across 10 bases. Sequencing used CD4+ T cells from peripheral blood mononuclear cells, obtained in the third trimester of pregnancy. CDR3: CASSKMGLASETQYF. CDR3 nucleotide sequence: TGTGCCAGCTCAAAAATGGGACTAGCGTCAGAGACCCAGTACTTC.